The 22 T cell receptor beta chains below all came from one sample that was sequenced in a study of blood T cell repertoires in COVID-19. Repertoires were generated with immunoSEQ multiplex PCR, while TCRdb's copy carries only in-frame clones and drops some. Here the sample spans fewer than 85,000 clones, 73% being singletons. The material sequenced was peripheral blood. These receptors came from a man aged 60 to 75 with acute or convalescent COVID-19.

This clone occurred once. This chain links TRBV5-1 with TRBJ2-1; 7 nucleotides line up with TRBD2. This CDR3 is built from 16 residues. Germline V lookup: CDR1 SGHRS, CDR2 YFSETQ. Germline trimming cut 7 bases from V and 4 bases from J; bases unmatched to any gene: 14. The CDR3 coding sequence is TGCGCCAGCGGATCTAGCGGAGGAGGGGCGTACAATGAGCAGTTCTTC. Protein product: CASGSSGGGAYNEQFF.

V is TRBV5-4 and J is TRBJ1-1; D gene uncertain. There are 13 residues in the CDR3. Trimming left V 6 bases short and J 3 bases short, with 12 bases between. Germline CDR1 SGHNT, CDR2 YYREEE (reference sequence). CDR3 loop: CASIRERDTEAFF. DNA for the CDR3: TGTGCCAGCATACGTGAGCGAGACACTGAAGCTTTCTTT.

CDR3: CASSLSGQGASIQYF. The DNA of the CDR3 is TGTGCCAGCAGCTTAAGCGGACAAGGGGCGAGCATTCAGTACTTC. This chain links TRBV7-3 with TRBJ2-4; maybe TRBD1 (5 bases). Germline assignment: CDR1 SGHTA and CDR2 FQGTGA. V lost 1 base to trimming and J lost 9 bases, with 16 bases between them. This CDR3 is built from 15 residues.

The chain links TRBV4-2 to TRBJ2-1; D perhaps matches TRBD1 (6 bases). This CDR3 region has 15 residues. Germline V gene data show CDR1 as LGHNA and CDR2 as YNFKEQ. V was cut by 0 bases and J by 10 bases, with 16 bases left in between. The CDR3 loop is CASSQERGSGTEQFF. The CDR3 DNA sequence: TGTGCCAGCAGCCAAGAAAGGGGCTCCGGGACAGAGCAGTTCTTC.

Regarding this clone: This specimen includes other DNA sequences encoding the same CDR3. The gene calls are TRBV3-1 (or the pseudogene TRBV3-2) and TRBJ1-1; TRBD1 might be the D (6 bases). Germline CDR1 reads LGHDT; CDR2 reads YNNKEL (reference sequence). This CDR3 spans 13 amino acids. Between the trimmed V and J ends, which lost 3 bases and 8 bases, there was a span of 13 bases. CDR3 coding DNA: TGTGCCAGCAGCCACCTGTCTGGGACAGAAGCTTTCTTT. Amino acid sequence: CASSHLSGTEAFF.

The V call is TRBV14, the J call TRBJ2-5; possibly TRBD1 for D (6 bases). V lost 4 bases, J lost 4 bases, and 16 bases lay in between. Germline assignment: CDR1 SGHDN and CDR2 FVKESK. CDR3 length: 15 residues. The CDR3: CASSPLRGVRETQYF. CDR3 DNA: TGTGCCAGCAGCCCTCTCAGGGGAGTCAGAGAGACCCAGTACTTC.

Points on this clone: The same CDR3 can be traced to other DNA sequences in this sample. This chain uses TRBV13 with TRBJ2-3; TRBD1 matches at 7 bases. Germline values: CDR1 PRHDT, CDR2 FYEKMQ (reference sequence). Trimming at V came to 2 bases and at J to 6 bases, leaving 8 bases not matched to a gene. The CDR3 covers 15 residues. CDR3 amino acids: CASSLRQGVVDTQYF. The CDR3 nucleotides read TGTGCCAGCAGCTTACGACAGGGCGTAGTGGATACGCAGTATTTT.

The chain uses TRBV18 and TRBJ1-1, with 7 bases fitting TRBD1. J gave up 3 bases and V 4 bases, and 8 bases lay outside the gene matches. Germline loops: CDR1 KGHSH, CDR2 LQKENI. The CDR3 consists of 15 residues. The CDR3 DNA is TGTGCCAGCTCACAAAGGTCCCAGGGGGACACTGAAGCTTTCTTT. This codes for CASSQRSQGDTEAFF.

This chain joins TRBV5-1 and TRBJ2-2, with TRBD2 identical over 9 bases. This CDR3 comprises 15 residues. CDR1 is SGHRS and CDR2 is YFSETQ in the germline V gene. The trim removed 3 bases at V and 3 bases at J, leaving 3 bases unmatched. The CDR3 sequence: CASSSGLADTGELFF. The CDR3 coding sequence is TGCGCCAGCAGCTCGGGACTAGCAGACACCGGGGAGCTGTTTTTT. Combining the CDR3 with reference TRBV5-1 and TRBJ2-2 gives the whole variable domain KAGVTQTPRYLIKTRGQQVTLSCSPISGHRSVSWYQQTPGQGLQFLFEYFSETQRNKGNFPGRFSGRQFSNSRSEMNVSTLELGDSALYLCASSSGLADTGELFFGEGSRLTVL.

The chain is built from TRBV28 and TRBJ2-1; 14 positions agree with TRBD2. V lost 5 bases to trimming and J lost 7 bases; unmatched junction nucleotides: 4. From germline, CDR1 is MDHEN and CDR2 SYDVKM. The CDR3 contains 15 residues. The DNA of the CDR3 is TGTGCCAGCAGTCGCGGACTAGCGGGAGGAAATGAGCAGTTCTTC. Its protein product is CASSRGLAGGNEQFF.

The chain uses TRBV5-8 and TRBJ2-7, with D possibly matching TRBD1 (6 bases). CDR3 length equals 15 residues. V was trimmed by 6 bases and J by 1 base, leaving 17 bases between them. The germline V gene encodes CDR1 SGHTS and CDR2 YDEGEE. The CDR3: CASNPGAGESYEQYV. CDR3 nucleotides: TGTGCCAGCAACCCCGGGGCAGGGGAATCCTACGAGCAGTACGTC.

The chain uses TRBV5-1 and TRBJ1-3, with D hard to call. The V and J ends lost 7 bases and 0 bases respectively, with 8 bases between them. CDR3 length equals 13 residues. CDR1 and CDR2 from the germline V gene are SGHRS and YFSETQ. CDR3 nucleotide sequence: TGCGCCAGCCGACTGAGCTCTGGAAACACCATATATTTT. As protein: CASRLSSGNTIYF.

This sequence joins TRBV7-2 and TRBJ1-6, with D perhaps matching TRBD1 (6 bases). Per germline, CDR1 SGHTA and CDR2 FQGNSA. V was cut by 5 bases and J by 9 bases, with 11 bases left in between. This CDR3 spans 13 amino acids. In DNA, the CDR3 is TGTGCCAGCAGCCCCGGACAGAGTTCACCCCTCCACTTT. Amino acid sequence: CASSPGQSSPLHF.

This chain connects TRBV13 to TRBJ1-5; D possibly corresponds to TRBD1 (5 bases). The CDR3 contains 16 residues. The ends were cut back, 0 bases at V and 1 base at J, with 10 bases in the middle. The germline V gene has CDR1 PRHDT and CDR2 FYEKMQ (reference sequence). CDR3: CASSLGGGYSNQPQHF. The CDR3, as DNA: TGTGCCAGCAGCTTAGGGGGGGGATACAGCAATCAGCCCCAGCATTTT.

CDR3 coding DNA: TGTGCCTGGAGTGTAGGGGCAGGGGCCGAAAAACTGTTTTTT. Translating gives CAWSVGAGAEKLFF. This chain connects TRBV30 to TRBJ1-4; TRBD1 might be the D (6 bases). Trimming shortened V by 0 bases and J by 8 bases, and 13 bases separated the two germline ends. Germline-derived CDR1 and CDR2 are GTSNPN and SVGIG (reference sequence). The length of the CDR3 is 14 residues.

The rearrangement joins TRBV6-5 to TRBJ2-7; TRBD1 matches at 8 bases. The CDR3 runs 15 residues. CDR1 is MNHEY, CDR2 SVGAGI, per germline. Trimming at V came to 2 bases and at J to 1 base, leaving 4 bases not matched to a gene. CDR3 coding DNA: TGTGCCAGCAGTTACGACAGGGGTTCTTCCTACGAGCAGTACGTC. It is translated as CASSYDRGSSYEQYV.

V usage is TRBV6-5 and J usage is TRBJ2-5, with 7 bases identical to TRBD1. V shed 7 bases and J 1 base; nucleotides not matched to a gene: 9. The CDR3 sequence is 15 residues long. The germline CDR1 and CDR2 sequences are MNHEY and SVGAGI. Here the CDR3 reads CASTPRGGTQETQYF. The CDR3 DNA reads TGTGCCAGCACCCCCCGAGGGGGCACCCAAGAGACCCAGTACTTC.

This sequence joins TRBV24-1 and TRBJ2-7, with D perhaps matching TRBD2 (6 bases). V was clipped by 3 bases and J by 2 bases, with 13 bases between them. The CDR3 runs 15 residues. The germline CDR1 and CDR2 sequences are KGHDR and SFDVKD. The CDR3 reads CATSDLDSGPYEQYF. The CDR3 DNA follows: TGTGCCACCAGTGATCTAGATAGCGGCCCCTACGAGCAGTACTTC.

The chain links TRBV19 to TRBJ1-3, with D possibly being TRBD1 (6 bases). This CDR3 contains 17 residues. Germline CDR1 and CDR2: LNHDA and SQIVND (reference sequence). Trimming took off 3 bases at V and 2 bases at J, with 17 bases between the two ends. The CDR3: CASSIGASTGTGNTIYF. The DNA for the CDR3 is TGTGCCAGTAGTATTGGAGCCTCAACAGGGACTGGAAACACCATATATTTT.

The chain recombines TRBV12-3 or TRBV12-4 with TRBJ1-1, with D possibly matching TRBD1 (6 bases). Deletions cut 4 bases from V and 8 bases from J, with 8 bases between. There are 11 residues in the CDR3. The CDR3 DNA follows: TGTGCCAGCAGTTATGGACAGGAAGCTTTCTTT. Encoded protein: CASSYGQEAFF.

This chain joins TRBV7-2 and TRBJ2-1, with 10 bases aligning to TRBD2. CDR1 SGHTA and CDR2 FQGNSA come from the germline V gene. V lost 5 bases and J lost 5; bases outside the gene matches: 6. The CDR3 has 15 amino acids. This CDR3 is CASSPLAGVNNEQFF. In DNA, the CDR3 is TGTGCCAGCAGCCCCCTAGCGGGAGTCAACAATGAGCAGTTCTTC.

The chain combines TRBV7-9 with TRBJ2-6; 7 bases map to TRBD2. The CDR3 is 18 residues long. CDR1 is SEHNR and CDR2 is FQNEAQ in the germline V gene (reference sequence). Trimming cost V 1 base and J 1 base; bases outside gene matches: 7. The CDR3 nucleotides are TGTGCCAGCAGCTTAGTAGATTCGGGAGGTTCTGGGGCCAACGTCCTGACTTTC. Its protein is CASSLVDSGGSGANVLTF.